Given below is one T cell receptor (beta chain) in context. Its antigen is currently unknown. These data come from a study of siplizumab effects on memory and regulatory T cells. Study-level results: On average, around 70% of mappable alloreactive CD4+ clones were Treg-derived under siplizumab, against about 30% in controls.

Germline CDR1 reads SNHLY; CDR2 reads FYNNEI. This CDR3 region has 14 residues. Trimming took 4 bases from V and 7 from J, leaving 11 bases between them. Sequencing was performed with immunoSEQ multiplex PCR; in TCRdb, only in-frame clones are kept and a portion is missing. The repertoire has 85,000 to 95,000 clones, 94% of them found once; the top ten carry 0.3%. The source of this sequence is a human donor in good health. Sequencing input: non-Treg CD4+ T cells sorted from blood. The V and J genes are TRBV2 and TRBJ1-6; tentative D call: TRBD1 (6 bases). This chain's CDR3 is CASSARGGNSPLHF. In DNA form, the CDR3 reads TGTGCCAGCAGTGCCAGGGGCGGCAATTCACCCCTCCACTTT.